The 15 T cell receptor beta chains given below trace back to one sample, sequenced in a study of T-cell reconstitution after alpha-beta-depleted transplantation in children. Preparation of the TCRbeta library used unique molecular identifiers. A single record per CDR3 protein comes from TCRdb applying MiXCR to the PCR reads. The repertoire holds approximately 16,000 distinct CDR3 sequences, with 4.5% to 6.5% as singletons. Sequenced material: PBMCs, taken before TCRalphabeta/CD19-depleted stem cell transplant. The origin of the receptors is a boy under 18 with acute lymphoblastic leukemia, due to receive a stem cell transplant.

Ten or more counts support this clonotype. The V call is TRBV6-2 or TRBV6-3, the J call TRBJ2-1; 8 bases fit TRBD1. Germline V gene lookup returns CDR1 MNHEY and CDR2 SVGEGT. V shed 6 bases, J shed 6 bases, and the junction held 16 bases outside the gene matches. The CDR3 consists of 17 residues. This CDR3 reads CASSIRRLRGQVNEQFF. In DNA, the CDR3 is TGTGCCAGCAGCATCCGAAGATTGAGGGGACAGGTCAATGAGCAGTTCTTC.

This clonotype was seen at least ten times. CDR3 bases: TGCGCCAGCAGCGCCCAGGGTGGCGGGGAGCTGTTTTTT. As protein: CASSAQGGGELFF. The chain is built from TRBV5-1 and TRBJ2-2, with D possibly matching TRBD1 (5 bases). This CDR3 has 13 amino acids. Germline CDR1 SGHRS, CDR2 YFSETQ. The ends were cut back, 4 bases at V and 7 bases at J, with 11 bases in the middle. The whole variable domain, filled in from reference TRBV5-1 and TRBJ2-2, reads KAGVTQTPRYLIKTRGQQVTLSCSPISGHRSVSWYQQTPGQGLQFLFEYFSETQRNKGNFPGRFSGRQFSNSRSEMNVSTLELGDSALYLCASSAQGGGELFFGEGSRLTVL.

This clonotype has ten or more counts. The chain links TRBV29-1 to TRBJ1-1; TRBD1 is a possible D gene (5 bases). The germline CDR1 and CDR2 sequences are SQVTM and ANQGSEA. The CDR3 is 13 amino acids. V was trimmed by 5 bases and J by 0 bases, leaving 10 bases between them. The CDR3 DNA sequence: TGCAGCGTTACGGGACGTCTGAACACTGAAGCTTTCTTT. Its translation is CSVTGRLNTEAFF. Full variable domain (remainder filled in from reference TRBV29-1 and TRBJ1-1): SAVISQKPSRDICQRGTSLTIQCQVDSQVTMMFWYRQQPGQSLTLIATANQGSEATYESGFVIDKFPISRPNLTFSTLTVSNMSPEDSSIYLCSVTGRLNTEAFFGQGTRLTVV.

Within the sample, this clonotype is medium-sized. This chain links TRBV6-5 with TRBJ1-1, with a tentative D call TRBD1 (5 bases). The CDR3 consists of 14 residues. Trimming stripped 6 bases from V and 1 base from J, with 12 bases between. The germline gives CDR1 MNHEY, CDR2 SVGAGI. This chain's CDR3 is CASSSTGSNTEAFF. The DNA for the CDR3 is TGTGCCAGCAGCTCAACAGGTTCGAACACTGAAGCTTTCTTT.

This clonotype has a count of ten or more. CDR3 residues: CASSSPGAGGYTF. In DNA form, the CDR3 reads TGTGCCAGCAGCTCCCCCGGAGCAGGTGGCTACACCTTC. The chain combines TRBV28 with TRBJ1-2; D not resolved. CDR1 is MDHEN and CDR2 is SYDVKM in the germline V gene. The V end lost 6 bases, the J end lost 7 bases, and 15 bases lay between the germline ends. The CDR3 consists of 13 residues.

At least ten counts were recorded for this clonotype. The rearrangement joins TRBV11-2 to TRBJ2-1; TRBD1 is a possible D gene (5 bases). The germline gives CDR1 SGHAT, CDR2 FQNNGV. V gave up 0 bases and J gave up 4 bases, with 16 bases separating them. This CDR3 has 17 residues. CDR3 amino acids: CASSLDPVPQGYNEQFF. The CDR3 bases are TGTGCCAGCAGCTTAGATCCCGTCCCCCAGGGTTACAATGAGCAGTTCTTC.

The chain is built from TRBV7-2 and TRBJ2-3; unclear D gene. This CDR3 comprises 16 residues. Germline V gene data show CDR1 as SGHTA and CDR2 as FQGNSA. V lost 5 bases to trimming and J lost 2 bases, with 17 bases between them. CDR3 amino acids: CASSPRMTRNTDTQYF. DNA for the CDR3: TGTGCCAGCAGCCCCCGCATGACCCGAAACACAGATACGCAGTATTTT.

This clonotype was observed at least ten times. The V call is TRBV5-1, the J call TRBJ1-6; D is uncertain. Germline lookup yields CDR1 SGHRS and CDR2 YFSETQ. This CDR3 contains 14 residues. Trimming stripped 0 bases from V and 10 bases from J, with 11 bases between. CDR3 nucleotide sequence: TGCGCCAGCAGCTTGGACTTTAGGAGGTCACCCCTCCACTTT. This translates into CASSLDFRRSPLHF.

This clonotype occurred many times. The CDR3 loop is CASSQDKGTPNTEAFF. The CDR3 nucleotides read TGCGCCAGCAGCCAAGATAAGGGTACCCCGAACACTGAAGCTTTCTTT. The chain employs TRBV4-3 and TRBJ1-1; D not resolved. V was shortened by 0 bases and J by 1 base, with 12 bases between the two germline ends. Per germline, CDR1 LGHNA and CDR2 YSLEER. This CDR3 region has 16 residues.

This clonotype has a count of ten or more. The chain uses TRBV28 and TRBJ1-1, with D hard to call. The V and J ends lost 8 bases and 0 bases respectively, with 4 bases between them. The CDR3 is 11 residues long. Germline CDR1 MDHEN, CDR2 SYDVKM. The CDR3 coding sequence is TGTGCCAGCGGGATGAACACTGAAGCTTTCTTT. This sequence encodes CASGMNTEAFF.

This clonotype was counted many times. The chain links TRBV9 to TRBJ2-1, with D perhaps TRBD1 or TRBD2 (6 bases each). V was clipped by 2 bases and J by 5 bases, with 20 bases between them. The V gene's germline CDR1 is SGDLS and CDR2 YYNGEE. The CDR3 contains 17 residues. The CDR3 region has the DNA TGTGCCAGCAGCGTGTTGGGGGGCGGGACGGATCACAATGAGCAGTTCTTC. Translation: CASSVLGGGTDHNEQFF.

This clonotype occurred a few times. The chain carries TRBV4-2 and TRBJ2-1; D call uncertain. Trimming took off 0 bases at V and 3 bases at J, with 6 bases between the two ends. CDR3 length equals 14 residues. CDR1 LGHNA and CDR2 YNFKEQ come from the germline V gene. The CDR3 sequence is CASSQDPHYNEQFF. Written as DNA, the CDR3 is TGTGCCAGCAGCCAAGACCCGCACTACAATGAGCAGTTCTTC.

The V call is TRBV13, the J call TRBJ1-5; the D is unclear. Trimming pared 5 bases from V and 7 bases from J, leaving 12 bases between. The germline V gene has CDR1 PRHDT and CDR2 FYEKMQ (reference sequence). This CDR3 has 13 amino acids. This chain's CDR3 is CASSPRTGQPQHF. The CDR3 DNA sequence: TGTGCCAGCAGCCCTAGAACGGGGCAGCCCCAGCATTTT.

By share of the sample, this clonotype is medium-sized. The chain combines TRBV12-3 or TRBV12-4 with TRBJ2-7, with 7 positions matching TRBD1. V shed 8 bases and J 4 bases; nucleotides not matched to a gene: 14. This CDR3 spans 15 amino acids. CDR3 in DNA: TGTGCCAGCGGGAAAGGGGGCAGTAACTCGTACGAGCAGTACTTC. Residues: CASGKGGSNSYEQYF.

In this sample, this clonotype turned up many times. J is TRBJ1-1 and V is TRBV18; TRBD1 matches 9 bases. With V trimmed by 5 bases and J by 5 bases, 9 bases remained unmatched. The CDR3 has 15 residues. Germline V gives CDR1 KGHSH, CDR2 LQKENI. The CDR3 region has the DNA TGTGCCAGCTCAGCCCGGGGACAGGGAGGGACTGAAGCTTTCTTT. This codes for CASSARGQGGTEAFF.